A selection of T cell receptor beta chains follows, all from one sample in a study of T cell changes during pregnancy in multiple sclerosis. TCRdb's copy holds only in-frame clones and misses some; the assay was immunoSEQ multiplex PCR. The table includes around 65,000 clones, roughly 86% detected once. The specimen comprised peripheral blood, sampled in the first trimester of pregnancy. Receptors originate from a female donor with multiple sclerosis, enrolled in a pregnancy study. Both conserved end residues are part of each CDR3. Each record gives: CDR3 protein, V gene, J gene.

cdr3_aa: CATAGYSNQPQHF; v_call: TRBV10-3; j_call: TRBJ1-5
cdr3_aa: CASGPGGANTEAFF; v_call: TRBV12-5; j_call: TRBJ1-1
cdr3_aa: CASSFSAGGNTIYF; v_call: TRBV28; j_call: TRBJ1-3
cdr3_aa: CASRPVTGLNTEAFF; v_call: TRBV5-1; j_call: TRBJ1-1
cdr3_aa: CASSSGLEDRQYF; v_call: TRBV4-3; j_call: TRBJ2-7
cdr3_aa: CASSPLSGSYEQYF; v_call: TRBV4-1; j_call: TRBJ2-7
cdr3_aa: CASSPGQGTTPQHF; v_call: TRBV7-9; j_call: TRBJ1-5
cdr3_aa: CASSLDSRTEAFF; v_call: TRBV28; j_call: TRBJ1-1
cdr3_aa: CASSEGGTSGTTDTQYF; v_call: TRBV10-1; j_call: TRBJ2-3
cdr3_aa: CASSIGYGDKNTEAFF; v_call: TRBV19; j_call: TRBJ1-1
cdr3_aa: CASSLGLWGNEQFF; v_call: TRBV5-4; j_call: TRBJ2-1
cdr3_aa: CASRETGQPQHF; v_call: TRBV2; j_call: TRBJ1-5
cdr3_aa: CAWSLGGAADTQYF; v_call: TRBV30; j_call: TRBJ2-3
cdr3_aa: CASGRGQFTDTQYF; v_call: TRBV12-5; j_call: TRBJ2-3